These T cell receptor beta chains were read from a single sample in a study of cytomegalovirus exposure and HLA in healthy donors. TCRdb keeps only in-frame clones here, not all; method: immunoSEQ multiplex PCR. Among some 120,000 clones listed, 60% to 75% were seen once. The sample consisted of PBMCs. These receptors were collected from a woman aged 45-65 years in good health and CMV-seropositive. CDR3s include the opening cysteine and the closing phenylalanine or tryptophan. The D gene is left open where the match is weak. Some rows have no size entry. The others give once, few or many, or a class for an expanded clone.

j_gene	d_gene	v_gene	abundance	CDR3aa	CDR3nt
TRBJ2-7	NA	TRBV11-2	few	CASSQDTERSEQYF	TGTGCCAGCAGCCAAGATACGGAGCGATCCGAGCAGTACTTC
TRBJ2-5	NA	TRBV5-1	once	CASGRGQETQYF	TGCGCCAGCGGCAGGGGACAAGAGACCCAGTACTTC
TRBJ1-1	TRBD1	TRBV19	NA	CASSTTGGTEAFF	TGTGCCAGTAGTACGACAGGGGGCACTGAAGCTTTCTTT
TRBJ1-2	TRBD1	TRBV5-6	NA	CASSLAYRGSGYTF	TGTGCCAGCAGCTTGGCTTACAGGGGAAGTGGCTACACCTTC
TRBJ1-3	NA	TRBV9	NA	CASSVAVGGNTIYF	TGTGCCAGCAGCGTAGCGGTCGGGGGAAACACCATATATTTT
TRBJ2-5	NA	TRBV5-4	NA	CASSLPTGEPGGTQYF	TGTGCCAGCAGCTTGCCGACAGGGGAGCCGGGAGGGACCCAGTACTTC
TRBJ1-1	NA	TRBV9	NA	CASSEGLNTEAFF	TGTGCCAGCAGCGAGGGGTTGAACACTGAAGCTTTCTTT
TRBJ1-4	NA	TRBV29-1	NA	CSAQGGSVANEKLFF	TGCAGCGCCCAAGGGGGATCTGTGGCTAATGAAAAACTGTTTTTT
TRBJ2-3	TRBD2	TRBV6-4	once	CASSEVAGGGADTQYF	TGTGCCAGCAGTGAGGTAGCGGGGGGCGGCGCAGATACGCAGTATTTT
TRBJ1-1	TRBD1	TRBV6-5	NA	CASSRTGLGEAFF	TGTGCCAGCAGTCGGACAGGTCTGGGGGAAGCTTTCTTT
TRBJ1-2	NA	TRBV11-2	NA	CASSLGQPAYGYTF	TGTGCCAGCAGCCTAGGACAGCCAGCCTATGGCTACACCTTC
TRBJ1-1	NA	TRBV18	NA	CASSPAGDTEAFF	TGTGCCAGCTCACCAGCCGGAGACACTGAAGCTTTCTTT
TRBJ2-4	NA	TRBV7-9	NA	CASSTRPSGIQYF	TGTGCCAGCAGCACCCGCCCCTCGGGCATTCAGTACTTC
TRBJ1-4	TRBD1	TRBV5-1	few	CASSTGVNEKLFF	TGCGCCAGCAGCACAGGGGTTAATGAAAAACTGTTTTTT
TRBJ1-4	NA	TRBV6-1	few	CASRPIGSEKLFF	TGTGCCAGCAGGCCAATTGGGAGTGAAAAACTGTTTTTT
TRBJ1-1	NA	TRBV4-2	NA	CASSRADGNGGEAFF	TGTGCCAGCAGCCGGGCAGACGGGAACGGAGGTGAAGCTTTCTTT
TRBJ1-5	TRBD1	TRBV19	once	CASSNRGGNQPQHF	TGTGCCAGTAGTAACAGGGGAGGCAATCAGCCCCAGCATTTT
TRBJ1-5	NA	TRBV18	NA	CASPGGGSGSNQPQHF	TGTGCCAGCCCGGGGGGGGGATCGGGCAGCAATCAGCCCCAGCATTTT
TRBJ2-5	TRBD1	TRBV11-3	few	CASSDYGGQVEETQYF	TGTGCCAGCAGCGACTACGGGGGACAGGTCGAAGAGACCCAGTACTTC
TRBJ1-2	TRBD1	TRBV29-1	NA	CSVGLDRVGGYTF	TGCAGCGTAGGACTCGACAGGGTTGGTGGCTACACCTTC
TRBJ2-3	NA	TRBV7-9	once	CASTPGINTQYF	TGTGCCAGCACCCCGGGAATCAATACGCAGTATTTT
TRBJ1-5	TRBD1	TRBV2	NA	CASTRTGQYSKEPQHF	TGTGCCAGCACCCGGACAGGTCAATATAGCAAAGAGCCCCAGCATTTT
TRBJ2-2	NA	TRBV19	NA	CASMGTLNTGELFF	TGTGCCAGTATGGGGACATTGAACACCGGGGAGCTGTTTTTT
TRBJ2-1	NA	TRBV25-1	NA	CASSDPGEGDEQFF	TGTGCCAGCAGTGATCCAGGGGAAGGGGATGAGCAGTTCTTC
TRBJ1-3	NA	TRBV13	NA	CASRKGWGSGNTIYF	TGTGCCAGCCGGAAGGGGTGGGGCTCTGGAAACACCATATATTTT
TRBJ2-6	NA	TRBV30	NA	CAGGQSGANVLTF	TGTGCCGGAGGACAGTCTGGGGCCAACGTCCTGACTTTC
TRBJ2-5	NA	TRBV5-1	NA	CASRTYQETQYF	TGCGCCAGCAGGACATATCAAGAGACCCAGTACTTC
TRBJ2-3	NA	TRBV5-1	NA	CASNPAGSTDTQYF	TGCGCCAGCAATCCCGCGGGAAGCACAGATACGCAGTATTTT
TRBJ1-5	TRBD1	TRBV10-3	NA	CAISERRGTGSNQPQHF	TGTGCCATCAGTGAGAGGCGAGGGACAGGGTCTAATCAGCCCCAGCATTTT
TRBJ2-7	NA	TRBV2	NA	CASSEAGNYEQYF	TGTGCCAGCAGTGAAGCCGGGAATTACGAGCAGTACTTC
TRBJ2-1	NA	TRBV19	NA	CASSIVEGRQHEQFF	TGTGCCAGTAGTATCGTGGAAGGACGACAGCATGAGCAGTTCTTC
TRBJ2-2	NA	TRBV7-8	NA	CASSSRTPGGTGELFF	TGTGCCAGCAGCTCGAGGACTCCCGGCGGCACCGGGGAGCTGTTTTTT
TRBJ2-3	TRBD1	TRBV9	NA	CASSVAGGGDTQYF	TGTGCCAGCAGCGTAGCAGGGGGCGGTGATACGCAGTATTTT
TRBJ2-7	TRBD2	TRBV5-1	few	CASHGTSGAELDEQYF	TGCGCCAGCCACGGGACTAGCGGGGCCGAACTGGACGAGCAGTACTTC
TRBJ1-4	TRBD1	TRBV12-5	NA	CASGGKGAVNEKLFF	TGTGCTAGTGGGGGGAAGGGGGCTGTTAATGAAAAACTGTTTTTT
TRBJ1-1	NA	TRBV5-1	NA	CASSYNSRNTEAFF	TGCGCCAGCAGCTATAACAGCCGAAACACTGAAGCTTTCTTT
TRBJ2-1	NA	TRBV4-1	few	CASSQEAQRAGDYNEQFF	TGCGCCAGCAGCCAAGAAGCACAGAGGGCCGGGGATTACAATGAGCAGTTCTTC
TRBJ2-5	NA	TRBV5-4	NA	CASTSGSEETQYF	TGTGCCAGCACTTCGGGGAGTGAAGAGACCCAGTACTTC
TRBJ1-3	NA	TRBV27	NA	CASSSLAGNTIYF	TGTGCCAGCAGTTCCCTTGCGGGAAACACCATATATTTT
TRBJ2-7	TRBD1	TRBV9	NA	CASSVGDRTYEQYF	TGTGCCAGCAGCGTAGGGGACAGAACCTACGAGCAGTACTTC